This TCR beta chain comes out of a study of follicular helper T cells after annual influenza vaccination. Time point defined: 2015-2016 season, pre-vaccination. Vaccine contraindications, substance abuse, HIV/AIDS, active malignancy and active illness excluded donors. Turning to this clone: Its specificity is unknown.

The study, taken as a whole, reports: Day 7 ICOS+CD38+ clones were most often found later in ICOS-CD38- cTfh cells. Yearly vaccinations repeatedly recalled conserved clonotypes in ICOS+CD38+ cTfh.

V was trimmed by 0 bases and J by 2 bases, leaving 13 bases between them. This CDR3 is built from 16 residues. The germline V gene has CDR1 SGDLS and CDR2 YYNGEE. Profiling relied on immunoSEQ multiplex PCR, and the TCRdb table lists in-frame clones only, not all of them. The sample holds roughly 15,000 clones, about 83% seen once. The chain carries TRBV9 and TRBJ2-3; TRBD1 might be the D (6 bases). The receptor was derived from an adult who received the influenza vaccine. This material consisted of CXCR5- memory CD4+ T cells sorted from blood, taken on the day of influenza vaccination. CDR3 coding DNA: TGTGCCAGCAGCGTAGGAACTAGGGGGTCCACAGATACGCAGTATTTT. This translates into CASSVGTRGSTDTQYF.